A selection of T cell receptor beta chains follows, all from one sample in a study of monozygotic twins with inflammatory bowel disease. From its re-call of the 5' RACE reads, TCRdb lists each CDR3 protein once, without DNA. In total, the table holds around 99,000 distinct CDR3 sequences. Sample: blood. These receptors were collected from a human donor with ulcerative colitis or Crohn's disease, or a healthy co-twin of an affected twin (not recorded which). CDR3s include the opening cysteine and the closing phenylalanine or tryptophan. Each record gives: V gene, J gene, CDR3 protein.

V gene: TRBV12-3/TRBV12-4; J gene: TRBJ2-5; CDR3 protein: CASSLEQGSWTQYF
V gene: TRBV12-3/TRBV12-4; J gene: TRBJ2-2; CDR3 protein: CAVGGGGELFF
V gene: TRBV6-4; J gene: TRBJ1-1; CDR3 protein: CASSENRVGTEAFF
V gene: TRBV14; J gene: TRBJ2-3; CDR3 protein: CASSPVKLPDTQYF
V gene: TRBV12-3/TRBV12-4; J gene: TRBJ2-3; CDR3 protein: CASREPDGWGTDTQYF
V gene: TRBV2; J gene: TRBJ1-2; CDR3 protein: CASSALFGPYGYTF
V gene: TRBV5-1; J gene: TRBJ2-3; CDR3 protein: CASSFSSSDTQYF
V gene: TRBV27; J gene: TRBJ2-3; CDR3 protein: CASSTPGGRTDTQYF
V gene: TRBV20-1; J gene: TRBJ2-3; CDR3 protein: CSAWTSAPTDTQYF
V gene: TRBV20-1; J gene: TRBJ1-1; CDR3 protein: CSARDRIRNTEAFF
V gene: TRBV5-4; J gene: TRBJ1-6; CDR3 protein: CASSPQTGTANSPLHF
V gene: TRBV7-9; J gene: TRBJ2-7; CDR3 protein: CASSPTPADLTYEQYF
V gene: TRBV20-1; J gene: TRBJ1-5; CDR3 protein: CSARDRDRGENQPQHF
V gene: TRBV6-5; J gene: TRBJ1-6; CDR3 protein: CASSYSGGSSPLHF
V gene: TRBV4-1; J gene: TRBJ2-3; CDR3 protein: CASSQDRGLAGLTDTQYF
V gene: TRBV3-1; J gene: TRBJ2-4; CDR3 protein: CASSQDVAGENIQYF
V gene: TRBV4-2; J gene: TRBJ2-3; CDR3 protein: CASSQGPSNPQYF
V gene: TRBV12-5; J gene: TRBJ1-6; CDR3 protein: CASGSDSGSPLHF
V gene: TRBV7-6; J gene: TRBJ2-5; CDR3 protein: CASSLERRETQYF
V gene: TRBV15; J gene: TRBJ1-1; CDR3 protein: CATSRGDTNTEAFF
V gene: TRBV12-3/TRBV12-4; J gene: TRBJ2-7; CDR3 protein: CASSYAGNPYEQYF
V gene: TRBV7-3; J gene: TRBJ2-3; CDR3 protein: CASNSGLAGDTQYF
V gene: TRBV9; J gene: TRBJ1-2; CDR3 protein: CASSARKIHRVGDYGYTF
V gene: TRBV5-1; J gene: TRBJ1-5; CDR3 protein: CASSLAGSNQPQHF
V gene: TRBV12-3/TRBV12-4; J gene: TRBJ1-1; CDR3 protein: CASSLAQGTEAFF
V gene: TRBV5-6; J gene: TRBJ2-1; CDR3 protein: CASSPRGRRAYNEQFF
V gene: TRBV19; J gene: TRBJ2-5; CDR3 protein: CASSMIGTSGQETQYF
V gene: TRBV12-3/TRBV12-4; J gene: TRBJ1-1; CDR3 protein: CATRNRGLNTEAFF
V gene: TRBV7-9; J gene: TRBJ1-1; CDR3 protein: CASIFDRGGTEAFF
V gene: TRBV28; J gene: TRBJ2-2; CDR3 protein: CASSFLLQGELFF
V gene: TRBV5-1; J gene: TRBJ2-7; CDR3 protein: CASSLDSQGYTYEQYF
V gene: TRBV10-3; J gene: TRBJ1-3; CDR3 protein: CAISTGPESGNTIYF
V gene: TRBV19; J gene: TRBJ1-5; CDR3 protein: CASSIWTDQPQHF
V gene: TRBV4-3; J gene: TRBJ2-7; CDR3 protein: CASSQAGRELAYEQYF
V gene: TRBV19; J gene: TRBJ2-5; CDR3 protein: CASSISGRQETQYF
V gene: TRBV2; J gene: TRBJ2-7; CDR3 protein: CASSEASSWGYEQYF
V gene: TRBV6-1; J gene: TRBJ2-4; CDR3 protein: CASSEHYAEAKNIQYF
V gene: TRBV20-1; J gene: TRBJ1-2; CDR3 protein: CSASSRVNPYGYTF
V gene: TRBV15; J gene: TRBJ2-7; CDR3 protein: CATSRDKAVTYEQYF
V gene: TRBV28; J gene: TRBJ2-5; CDR3 protein: CASSDQDRGETQYF
V gene: TRBV12-3/TRBV12-4; J gene: TRBJ1-2; CDR3 protein: CASSYTGTVYGYTF
V gene: TRBV30; J gene: TRBJ1-2; CDR3 protein: CASSSRDSGYGYTF
V gene: TRBV10-3; J gene: TRBJ1-4; CDR3 protein: CATGQPNEKLFF
V gene: TRBV3-1; J gene: TRBJ1-2; CDR3 protein: CASSQDPGTYGYTF
V gene: TRBV24-1; J gene: TRBJ2-7; CDR3 protein: CATSDSGESEQYF